What follows describes a single T cell receptor beta chain. This clonotype was observed a handful of times. What this receptor recognizes is not known. Base qualities are missing; no much larger clone stands one base away. Reading from cysteine to phenylalanine, the CDR3 counts 11 amino acids. The read is trimmed to its CDR3 DNA, 33 bases read in frame from base 1. The germline V gene provides CDR1 SNHLY and CDR2 FYNNEI. At the junction V is shortened by 1 base and J by 8 bases, with 3 bases in between. This specimen comes from a study of T cell repertoires in cytomegalovirus infection (dated by TCRdb to 2018 to 2020). In terms of the full investigation: The peptide stimulations were aimed at well-studied HLA-B-restricted epitopes as well as recently identified HLA-C-restricted CMV epitopes, whose presentation resists viral immunomodulation. Donor HLA type was relevant to the analysis, because carriage of CMV infection together with the matching HLA type was indicated by public TCR beta signatures. What the research found in general, with its limitations: The ex vivo response was dominated by HLA-C-restricted CMV-specific TCR beta clonotypes, which also provided the single most frequent clonotype in two of eight donors. Cumulative frequency of public TCR beta family members discriminated carriers of CMV infection plus the relevant HLA type in this cohort and an independent approximately 360-donor cohort.

These reads were obtained on an Illumina HiSeq 1500. TCRdb reprocessed the public reads (quality trimming at Q25 with fastp, clone calling with MiXCR) and kept in-frame beta chains. Rows are unified per CDR3 protein, each entry keeping the most common DNA and genes. Present in this sample are roughly 150,000 distinct CDR3 sequences, more than 25% of which were seen just once. Roughly half of the sample rests with the top ten. Explained via the paper, the treatment or condition label denotes: in vitro stimulation with specific CMV peptide epitopes to enrich CMV-specific T cells. The sample in question was CD8+ T cells from cultured PBMCs, obtained from culture after CMV antigen stimulation. This receptor was obtained from a human donor in good health (CMV status not recorded). Some clones in this sample may be carry-over from other donors' samples. This sequence uses TRBV2 and TRBJ2-1, with no confident D gene call. The DNA sequence is TGTGCCAGCAGTGAAGGTTATGAGCAGTTCTTC. Its translation reads: CASSEGYEQFF.